This T cell receptor beta chain emerged from a study of blood T cell repertoires in COVID-19. TCRdb's table, derived via immunoSEQ multiplex PCR, lists solely in-frame clones and lacks some. Of 200,000 to 250,000 clones detected, about 90% appear once; the ten largest clones hold 11%. The TCR was taken from a man between 25 and 39 years old who had recovered from COVID-19. The sequenced material came from PBMCs or T cells enriched from blood (not recorded which).

This chain's CDR3 is CASREIASVDEQFF. CDR3 in DNA: TGTGCCAGTAGGGAAATAGCGTCGGTCGATGAGCAGTTCTTC. V is TRBV19 and J is TRBJ2-1, with D perhaps TRBD2 (5 bases). The CDR3 consists of 14 residues. Germline lookup yields CDR1 LNHDA and CDR2 SQIVND (reference sequence). Trimming stripped 6 bases from V and 8 bases from J, with 17 bases between.